Described below is a single T cell receptor beta chain sequence and its context. Its antigen target is currently unknown. Base quality data are lacking; no much larger clone is found one base away. The data were taken from a study of shared clonotypes between healthy human individuals (dated by TCRdb to about 2020). Notes on the research overall: The cohort included three men and two women between 18 and 49 years of age. Per donor, three plates each were used for CD4 naive and CD4 memory, two for CD8 naive, and one for CD8 memory. To estimate repertoire size and how much clonotype sharing occurs between individuals, the study deeply sequenced the blood TCR repertoires of roughly 5 healthy adults. Libraries were prepared and TCR repertoires were sequenced by different laboratories using diverse techniques, in order to increase sequencing depth and limit assay-specific biases. Leukapheresis yielded between about 0.85 and 9 billion PBMCs per donor.

The donors were healthy, HIV-negative adults who had no recently reported acute infections or vaccinations. All donors were Caucasian adults living in Nashville, Tennessee, USA. CD4+ T cells were enriched through magnetic negative selection, after which naive cells were positively selected on CD45RA and the remaining negative fraction served as the memory subset. Blood was collected by leukapheresis, and PBMCs were isolated by Ficoll-Histopaque density gradient centrifugation and then cryopreserved in liquid nitrogen vapor phase. Purity and quantity of every magnetically sorted T cell population were checked by analytical flow cytometry. From each sorted fraction, genomic DNA was isolated and quantified by UV absorbance on a Nanodrop 2000c. The junction shows trimming of 2 bases on V and 2 bases on J, plus 18 bases between the germline ends. The germline V gene (reference sequence) sets CDR1 to LNHNV and CDR2 to YYDKDF. The CDR3, from cysteine to phenylalanine, totals 18 residues. Only CDR3 DNA remains: 54 bases, in frame from the first base.

What the authors observed across the whole study: Pairwise subsampling led to the expectation that sequencing depth would affect the degree of clonotype sharing among donors. Naive subsets generally had larger estimated clonotype richness than memory subsets did. Compared with non-shared clonotypes, clonotypes shared by all four sorted-subset donors had higher generation probabilities. Sampling was restricted to blood, and TCR repertoires in tissue are likely to differ from TCR repertoires in blood. Even with the large sequencing depth, rarefaction of the sorted-subset datasets indicated that sequencing was incomplete. The genetic and exposure-history diversity represented was limited by the small number of donors. Across a handful of donors, around 5% of naive CD4, around 3.3% of naive CD8, 2.3% of memory CD4, and roughly 0.41% of memory CD8 clonotypes were shared.

Using the deep immunoSEQ assay, multiplex PCR amplified TCR CDR3 regions from genomic DNA. Genomic DNA extracted from each cell subset was distributed evenly over all wells of several immunoSEQ 96-well plates, and each plate served as one replicate. For sorted subsets, roughly 200 ng of genomic DNA, equivalent to roughly 30,000 T cell genomes, went into each replicate PCR. The purified libraries were quantified using a Qubit 3.0 fluorometer, sized with a Bioanalyzer 2100, and then quantified again using the KAPA Library Quantification kit. A separate single-read 150-cycle Illumina NextSeq 550 flow cell was used to sequence each immunoSEQ 96-well plate. In the authors' own workflow: The immunoSEQ output contained only junctional sequences without quality scores, so filtering could not match that applied to full-length reads. To assign V/J genes and CDR3, sequences were annotated using PyIR, a Python wrapper for IgBLAST v1.9, with IMGT germline references. Any read was removed if the V/J assignment was weak (E-value above 1e-6), the CDR3 was missing, or the read contained stop codons, out-of-frame junctions, or ambiguous translated residues. V3J clonotypes were defined as sequences sharing an identical inferred V gene, J gene, and CDR3 amino acid sequence. Percentage overlap between repertoires was computed as shared unique clonotypes divided by the size of the smaller repertoire. Richness of each repertoire was evaluated using RTK rarefaction, the Chao1 estimator, and Recon v2.1 estimates of unobserved clonotypes. Generation probabilities were computed with OLGA for all TCRbeta clonotypes obtained by the gDNA method from several donors. Sourced from immuneACCESS, this table was stored by TCRdb with only in-frame sequences that have V and J called. A share of the clones is absent; for the studies checked, an unresolved V gene accounts for under half, and the remainder has no known explanation. D and trimming come from the DNA, and the V and J calls and clone size come from that table. The sample profile shows about 1 million clones; roughly 80% of them were found once. Approximately 1.5% of the sample goes to the ten largest clones.

The receptor chain draws on TRBV15 and TRBJ2-2; TRBD2 might be the D gene, on 6 matching bases. The sequence came from a man between 18 and 35 years old in good health. The sequenced sample consisted of memory CD4+ T cells sorted from blood. This specimen's cell subset or site label, interpreted: CD45RA-negative fraction. CDR3 sequence: CATSRRTSSRFNTGELFF. At the DNA level, the sequence is TGTGCCACCAGCAGAAGAACTAGCAGCCGTTTCAACACCGGGGAGCTGTTTTTT.